The source of this TCR beta chain is a study of CD8 T cells in ankylosing spondylitis. Overall study findings and caveats: Reports of some motif variants in reactive arthritis synovial fluid and blood predate this one. Characteristic of ankylosing spondylitis blood, it appeared, was a TCR beta motif comprising several highly homologous variants. The disease-linked clones had a CD8+ phenotype and low blood frequencies. In ankylosing spondylitis patients, matched synovial fluid reportedly showed significant enrichment of disease-linked clones.

As regards this clonotype: No antigen is known for it.

TCRdb used MiXCR to reprocess the 5' RACE reads, holding one entry per CDR3 protein. The table shows around 480,000 distinct CDR3 sequences, with approximately 17% occurring only once. The sequence came from a male donor with ankylosing spondylitis. Sequencing was done on a sample of blood, either unsorted or a sorted T cell fraction (not recorded which).

As DNA, the CDR3 is TGCGCCAGCAGCCAAGATATTCAGGGTATGCGAAACACCATATATTTT. As protein: CASSQDIQGMRNTIYF. The chain combines TRBV4-1 with TRBJ1-3; tentatively, D is TRBD1 (5 bases). The CDR3 is 16 amino acids. Trimming left V 0 bases short and J 5 bases short, with 14 bases between. Looked up from germline, CDR1 is MGHRA and CDR2 is YSYEKL.